The subject of this entry is one T cell receptor (beta chain). What it binds is unknown. This sample is drawn from a study of T cell responses to AZD1222 COVID-19 vaccine. Whole-study results and caveats: Reportedly, nearly half of unique spike TCRs recognized epitopes outside B.1.351/B.1.1.7 mutations. An increase in Spike-specific TCR breadth and depth was observed after two AZD1222 doses. Females outnumbered males among donors, who were mostly white British; clonal diversity was possibly underestimated. All repertoire sampling was performed exclusively after the peak T cell response.

Sequenced by immunoSEQ multiplex PCR; TCRdb stores in-frame clones only, minus some. Of some 130,000 clones in the sample, 70% to 90% were seen once. This receptor was identified in an adult in good health. Specimen: peripheral blood, collected on day 0 of AZD1222 vaccination.

The CDR3: CTSSLAGGSTDTQYF. CDR3 nucleotides: TGCACCAGCAGCCTAGCGGGAGGTAGCACAGATACGCAGTATTTT. The rearrangement links TRBV1 to TRBJ2-3; TRBD2, the D gene given by the table, was not confirmed from the DNA. TRBV1 is termed a pseudogene. This CDR3 has 15 residues.